The clone carrying this T cell receptor (beta chain) has a handful of counts. These data originate in a study of radiotherapy plus CTLA-4 blockade in lung cancer. The CDR3 covers 16 residues. Germline assignment: CDR1 GTSNPN and CDR2 SVGIG (reference sequence). V lost 3 bases to trimming and J lost 5 bases; unmatched junction nucleotides: 15. Sequenced by immunoSEQ multiplex PCR; TCRdb stores in-frame clones only, minus some. The table has roughly 59,000 clones, less than 75% seen once. The source material was peripheral blood, sampled from a patient treated with radiotherapy plus ipilimumab. This chain connects TRBV30 to TRBJ1-1; 7 positions match TRBD1. The clonotype originates from a human donor with non-small cell lung cancer whose response to radiotherapy plus ipilimumab could not be evaluated. CDR3 sequence: CAWSPLGQGGRTEAFF. CDR3 nucleotide sequence: TGTGCCTGGAGCCCCCTGGGGCAGGGGGGAAGGACTGAAGCTTTCTTT.